The clone carrying this TCR beta chain has more than one count but fewer than ten. With a J-beta primer mix and a sample-barcoded 5' primer, a second PCR ran about 7 to 12 cycles. TCRdb passed the 5' RACE reads through MiXCR, listing each CDR3 protein once. The sample lists under 2,000,000 distinct CDR3 sequences, about 49% occurring once. The data originate from a study of blood T cells in healthy people across ages. Germline V gene sequence: CDR1 LGHDT, CDR2 YNNKEL (reference sequence). V lost 1 base to trimming and J lost 4 bases, with 10 bases between them. CDR3 length equals 14 residues. This clonotype originated in a woman aged 35 to 49 in good health. Material for sequencing was blood. The chain combines TRBV3-1 with TRBJ2-5; unclear D gene. CDR3 DNA sequence: TGTGCCAGCAGCCAAGGGTGGCTAGGAGAGACCCAGTACTTC. As protein: CASSQGWLGETQYF.